This entry is about one T cell receptor (beta chain). Its specificity is unknown. The record originates from a study of cytomegalovirus exposure and HLA in healthy donors. Study as a whole: In a later analysis, it was reported that the 110 or so validation repertoires had been produced on the same platform as the 550 to 700 repertoires belonging to the first cohort.

The study's findings and limits: Whilst most TCR sequences proved rare, a subset of public TCRs occurred across many donors.

The study drew the donors from its roughly 130-subject validation cohort, separate from the approximately 700-subject first cohort. Libraries were prepared by immunoSEQ multiplex PCR; TCRdb keeps only in-frame clonotypes and omits some of them. Among about 180,000 clones listed, roughly 85% were seen once. V was shortened by 5 bases and J by 4 bases, with 13 bases between the two germline ends. There are 14 residues in the CDR3. Germline V gene lookup returns CDR1 SGHAT and CDR2 FQNNGV. The sequence derives from a young man in good health and CMV-seropositive. The sequenced sample was PBMCs. The chain has TRBV11-2 and TRBJ2-3, with a tentative D call TRBD2 (6 bases). The CDR3 here is CASSASGLSDTQYF. The CDR3 DNA reads TGTGCCAGCAGCGCGAGCGGGTTATCAGATACGCAGTATTTT.